A single sample gave rise to the 23 T cell receptor beta chains below, sequenced in a study of blood T cell repertoires in COVID-19. Clones were sequenced by immunoSEQ multiplex PCR, and TCRdb holds only the in-frame ones, with some missing. The sample carries a few hundred thousand clones, over 75% recorded once. The source material was PBMCs or T cells enriched from blood (not recorded which). These TCRs come from a woman aged 35 to 49 who had been exposed to COVID-19.

The sample holds one count of this clone. The chain couples TRBV3-1 (or the pseudogene TRBV3-2) to TRBJ1-5; TRBD1 is a possible D gene (5 bases). The CDR3 runs 20 residues. Trimming cost V 1 base and J 0 bases, with 22 bases left between them. Germline V gene sequence: CDR1 LGHDT, CDR2 YNNKEL (reference sequence). CDR3 residues: CASSQARQPPLTDSNQPQHF. The CDR3 DNA reads as TGTGCCAGCAGCCAAGCCCGACAGCCTCCTCTCACTGATAGCAATCAGCCCCAGCATTTT.

This clone was observed a single time. The gene calls are TRBV5-1 and TRBJ1-1, with D uncertain. CDR3 length: 15 residues. Deletions cut 0 bases from V and 0 bases from J, with 9 bases between. Germline values: CDR1 SGHRS, CDR2 YFSETQ. In DNA form, the CDR3 reads TGCGCCAGCAGCTTGGATGTAGAGCTGAACACTGAAGCTTTCTTT. Protein: CASSLDVELNTEAFF.

The rearrangement joins TRBV7-2 to TRBJ2-7; D not resolved. Per the germline V gene, CDR1 is SGHTA and CDR2 is FQGNSA. This CDR3 is built from 13 residues. Trimming pared 1 base from V and 0 bases from J, leaving 4 bases between. This CDR3 is CASSLEYSYEQYF. The DNA of the CDR3 is TGTGCCAGCAGCTTAGAATACTCCTACGAGCAGTACTTC. Together with reference TRBV7-2 and TRBJ2-7, the CDR3 gives the full variable domain: GAGVSQSPSNKVTEKGKDVELRCDPISGHTALYWYRQSLGQGLEFLIYFQGNSAPDKSGLPSDRFSAERTGGSVSTLTIQRTQQEDSAVYLCASSLEYSYEQYFGPGTRLTVT.

The chain employs TRBV2 and TRBJ1-5; D unresolved. Trimming cost V 2 bases and J 6 bases, with 8 bases left between them. The CDR3 runs 13 residues. CDR1 is SNHLY and CDR2 is FYNNEI in the germline V gene. CDR3 sequence: CASSELLRQPQHF. CDR3 in DNA: TGTGCCAGCAGTGAATTACTTCGTCAGCCCCAGCATTTT. Variable domain in full (rest from reference TRBV2 and TRBJ1-5): EPEVTQTPSHQVTQMGQEVILRCVPISNHLYFYWYRQILGQKVEFLVSFYNNEISEKSEIFDDQFSVERPDGSNFTLKIRSTKLEDSAMYFCASSELLRQPQHFGDGTRLSIL.

The chain carries TRBV24-1 and TRBJ2-1, with 11 bases matching TRBD2. Germline-derived CDR1 and CDR2 are KGHDR and SFDVKD. V shed 10 bases, J shed 4 bases, and the junction held 2 bases outside the gene matches. The CDR3 has 13 amino acids. This CDR3 reads CATRTSGYNEQFF. DNA for the CDR3: TGTGCCACGAGGACTAGCGGGTACAATGAGCAGTTCTTC.

The chain employs TRBV15 and TRBJ1-2, with D possibly TRBD1 on 5 matching bases. The CDR3 sequence is 15 residues long. The germline CDR1 and CDR2 sequences are LNHNV and YYDKDF (reference sequence). Trimming shortened V by 0 bases and J by 3 bases, and 11 bases separated the two germline ends. In DNA, the CDR3 is TGTGCCACCAGCAGAGATAGGGTAGGGGACTATGGCTACACCTTC. It translates to CATSRDRVGDYGYTF. Variable domain in full (rest from reference TRBV15 and TRBJ1-2): DAMVIQNPRYQVTQFGKPVTLSCSQTLNHNVMYWYQQKSSQAPKLLFHYYDKDFNNEADTPDNFQSRRPNTSFCFLDIRSPGLGDTAMYLCATSRDRVGDYGYTFGSGTRLTVV.

The rearrangement links TRBV7-2 to TRBJ1-5; 7 nucleotides match TRBD1. V trimming: 4 bases; J trimming: 5 bases; junction bases outside the gene matches: 14. CDR3 length: 17 amino acids. CDR1 is SGHTA, CDR2 FQGNSA, per germline. Written as DNA, the CDR3 is TGTGCCAGCAGCTGGACAGGAATCCCCAACAAGGATCAGCCCCAGCATTTT. Its translation is CASSWTGIPNKDQPQHF.

The chain recombines TRBV2 with TRBJ2-1, with TRBD2 as a possible D gene (6 bases). The CDR3 contains 15 residues. Germline V CDR1 and CDR2: SNHLY, FYNNEI. The V gene lost 6 bases and the J gene lost 1 base, with 13 bases spanning the gap. The CDR3 reads CASSSSSVSYNEQFF. The CDR3 region has the DNA TGTGCCAGCAGCAGTTCTAGCGTATCCTACAATGAGCAGTTCTTC.

This chain joins TRBV30 and TRBJ2-2; TRBD1 matches at 7 bases. V was clipped by 5 bases and J by 7 bases; unmatched bases: 13. Germline V lookup: CDR1 GTSNPN, CDR2 SVGIG (reference sequence). The CDR3 sequence is 15 residues long. The CDR3 spells CAWADRARVGGELFF. DNA of the CDR3: TGTGCCTGGGCAGACAGGGCAAGAGTAGGCGGGGAGCTGTTTTTT.

The chain uses TRBV12-3 or TRBV12-4 and TRBJ2-1; possibly TRBD2 for D (6 bases). V shed 4 bases and J shed 14 bases, with 18 bases lying between them. This CDR3 region has 13 residues. The chain's CDR3 is CASSSGTPNLEFF. CDR3 bases: TGTGCCAGCAGTTCCGGGACTCCTAATCTTGAGTTCTTC.

The J gene is TRBJ2-7, the V gene TRBV2, with D tentatively TRBD2 (6 bases). The CDR3 consists of 12 residues. CDR1 and CDR2 from the germline V gene are SNHLY and FYNNEI. Trimming removed 8 bases at V and 6 bases at J, with 14 bases between. Here the CDR3 DNA reads TGTGCCAGCGGGGGGTTTTTGTCCGAGCAGTACTTC. Amino acids: CASGGFLSEQYF.

The rearrangement joins TRBV7-2 to TRBJ2-1, with 7 bases aligning to TRBD1. Germline V gene data show CDR1 as SGHTA and CDR2 as FQGNSA. V lost 5 bases, J lost 5 bases, and 9 bases stayed unmatched. This CDR3 has 15 residues. The CDR3 region has the DNA TGTGCCAGCAGCCCCGAAAGGGGGCGAAACAATGAGCAGTTCTTC. This translates into CASSPERGRNNEQFF.

The J gene is TRBJ2-3, the V gene TRBV24-1; TRBD2 matches 14 bases. The CDR3 has 17 residues. The ends lost 1 base at V and 6 bases at J; junction bases unmatched: 5. Germline V lookup: CDR1 KGHDR, CDR2 SFDVKD. The CDR3 DNA is TGTGCCACCAGTGATTTTGGACTAGCGGGGGGTTTGGATACGCAGTATTTT. Translating gives CATSDFGLAGGLDTQYF.

This clone was seen just once. The chain links TRBV7-3 to TRBJ1-1, with TRBD1 as a possible D gene (6 bases). The CDR3 is 14 amino acids. Germline CDR1 SGHTA, CDR2 FQGTGA. V lost 1 base and J 4 bases, leaving 10 bases between the germline ends. The CDR3 DNA reads as TGTGCCAGCAGCTTAAACAGGGATGGCACTGAAGCTTTCTTT. Translation gives CASSLNRDGTEAFF.

This clone was counted between two and nine times. The CDR3, as DNA: TGCGCCAGCAGCCAAGTGGGGACAGGGAGAAATTCACCCCTCCACTTT. Translated, it gives CASSQVGTGRNSPLHF. The V call is TRBV4-3, the J call TRBJ1-6; TRBD1 matches 9 bases. With V trimmed by 1 base and J by 7 bases, 5 bases remained unmatched. The germline V gene has CDR1 LGHNA and CDR2 YSLEER. CDR3 size: 16 residues.

This sequence joins TRBV10-3 and TRBJ2-3; possibly TRBD2 for D (6 bases). CDR1 is ENHRY, CDR2 SYGVKD, per germline. The ends were cut back, 2 bases at V and 2 bases at J, with 11 bases in the middle. This CDR3 is 15 amino acids long. The CDR3 DNA is TGTGCCATCAGTGAGGGTGGGGGGTACACAGATACGCAGTATTTT. Residues: CAISEGGGYTDTQYF.

The chain employs TRBV7-2 and TRBJ1-5; no clear D gene. This CDR3 has 14 amino acids. Germline V gene sequence: CDR1 SGHTA, CDR2 FQGNSA. The ends were cut back, 5 bases at V and 0 bases at J, with 8 bases in the middle. The CDR3 sequence is CASSEYYSNQPQHF. Here the CDR3 DNA reads TGTGCCAGCAGCGAGTATTATAGCAATCAGCCCCAGCATTTT.

Worth noting for this clone: At one boundary the junction diverges from the germline segment, which might be a read error. V usage is TRBV5-1 and J usage is TRBJ2-6, with 11 bases that match TRBD1. This CDR3 is built from 17 residues. CDR1 and CDR2 (germline): SGHRS, YFSETQ. The CDR3 sequence: CASSRGTGGSGANVLTF. The CDR3 DNA reads TGTGCCAGCAGCCGCGGGACAGGGGGATCTGGGGCCAACGTCCTGACTTTC.

For this clone: One junction end disagrees with the germline gene, perhaps due to a read error. The gene calls are TRBV7-3 and TRBJ2-1, with 9 positions matching TRBD2. The germline CDR1 and CDR2 sequences are SGHTA and FQGTGA. The CDR3 length is 16 residues. In DNA, the CDR3 is TGTGCCAGCAGCCTAACCCTTCGCGGGAGGGGCGATGAGCAGTTCTTC. This translates into CASSLTLRGRGDEQFF.

The chain uses TRBV7-9 and TRBJ2-7; 7 nucleotides agree with TRBD1. The CDR3 extends over 15 amino acids. The germline V gene encodes CDR1 SEHNR and CDR2 FQNEAQ (reference sequence). The junction had 9 bases not matched to a gene; V was cut back by 1 base and J by 6 bases. As DNA, the CDR3 is TGTGCCAGCAGCTTAGGTAGTACAGGGGTTAGCGAGCAGTACGTC. The encoded protein is CASSLGSTGVSEQYV.

With regard to this clone: One end of the junction is discordant with germline, which a read error may explain. The CDR3 nucleotides are TGCGCCAGCAGCCAAGATGGCGGGATGGAGCGGGTCTTC. Translated, it gives CASSQDGGMERVF. The chain is built from TRBV4-3 and TRBJ2-1; maybe TRBD2 (6 bases). Per germline, CDR1 LGHNA and CDR2 YSLEER. This CDR3 region has 13 residues.

CDR3 nucleotide sequence: TGTGCCAGTCAGCGGGGGGGCCAAGATACGCAGTATTTT. It is translated as CASQRGGQDTQYF. The V call is TRBV19, the J call TRBJ2-3; 10 bases are a match to TRBD2. In germline, CDR1 is LNHDA, CDR2 SQIVND (reference sequence). The CDR3 loop spans 13 amino acids. Trimming took 8 bases from V and 5 from J; bases not matched to a gene: 4. Filled out from reference TRBV19 and TRBJ2-3, the complete variable domain reads DGGITQSPKYLFRKEGQNVTLSCEQNLNHDAMYWYRQDPGQGLRLIYYSQIVNDFQKGDIAEGYSVSREKKESFPLTVTSAQKNPTAFYLCASQRGGQDTQYFGPGTRLTVL.

The rearrangement joins TRBV7-2 to TRBJ1-6; the D is unclear. V gave up 4 bases and J gave up 5 bases, with 12 bases separating them. There are 15 residues in the CDR3. CDR1 SGHTA and CDR2 FQGNSA come from the germline V gene. CDR3 in amino acids: CASSSDTANNSPLHF. The CDR3 DNA sequence: TGTGCCAGCAGCTCCGACACCGCAAATAATTCACCCCTCCACTTT. Using reference TRBV7-2 and TRBJ1-6 for the parts outside the CDR3, the full variable domain is GAGVSQSPSNKVTEKGKDVELRCDPISGHTALYWYRQSLGQGLEFLIYFQGNSAPDKSGLPSDRFSAERTGGSVSTLTIQRTQQEDSAVYLCASSSDTANNSPLHFGNGTRLTVT.